This T cell receptor beta chain derives from a study of T cell responses to AZD1222 COVID-19 vaccine (dated by TCRdb to the early 2020s). About the full investigation: AZD1222 recipients whose second dose came at about 4 weeks and those whose second dose came at about 12 weeks were combined into one group, since spike-specific TCR depth and breadth did not differ between the two schedules. A total of approximately 240 trial participants underwent TCR sequencing, of whom under 220 had received two doses of AZD1222 and roughly 26 had received two doses of the MenACWY control vaccine. Trial participants were enrolled by age into 18-55, 56-69 and 70-plus year subgroups, with roughly 150, 30 and 60 TCR-sequenced participants respectively.

The CDR3 regions of human TCRbeta chains were subjected to immunosequencing. Regarding the original processing steps: TCRs in the repertoires were matched against a reference library of SARS-CoV-2-specific TCRs that had been generated with the MIRA antigen-specificity platform. Breadth meant the fraction of unique TCRs that were SARS-CoV-2-associated, whereas depth meant the fraction of total T cells that were SARS-CoV-2-associated. Each spike-specific TCR was assigned to its reactive spike region and to a CD4 or CD8 class using the MIRA data. Log10-transformed breadth and depth values were compared by one-way ANOVA with Sidak's multiple comparisons tests. The immuneACCESS repertoire file appears here via TCRdb, limited to in-frame rearrangements. These files lack a portion of the clones; in checked studies, under half of the deficit traces to unresolved V genes, and the cause of the others is not known. V, J and clone size were drawn from that table, and D and trimming were deduced from the DNA. The sample table holds about 90,000 clones, of which over 75% were seen once. 16% of the sample is taken by the ten largest.

Reading the label with the study, this specimen's time point is: baseline before first vaccination. The vaccinee samples were drawn from two UK trials, COV001 and COV002, one of which was a single-blind randomized controlled phase 2/3 trial testing AZD1222 (ChAdOx1 nCoV-19) in healthy adults. For TCRbeta chain sequencing, PBMC samples from trial participants were taken at day 0 and at day 28 after the second dose. This clone occurred a few times. This receptor's antigen is unknown. No much larger clonotype is one base removed from it; base qualities were not supplied. Here is what the overall study found, with its caveats: Because no samples from the day 14 peak response were available, repertoires could be characterized only after the peak T cell response. A significant rise in spike-specific TCR breadth and depth was observed after two AZD1222 doses relative to day 0 and relative to MenACWY recipients. Vaccine-associated CD4 TCRs spanned the whole spike protein, with dominant responses in regions 160-218 and 743-854. Most participants were white British and females outnumbered males, and the authors suggested that clonal diversity may have been underestimated. Nearly half of unique spike-specific TCRs reportedly recognized epitopes outside regions mutated in the B.1.351 and B.1.1.7 variants. Conclusions about previously exposed vaccinees are limited, since just 6 or 7 AZD1222 recipients were seropositive for SARS-CoV-2 at baseline. In the small 56-69-year group, the increase in depth fell short of significance, most likely because of low power.

Relative to germline, V is 2 bases shorter and J is 6 bases shorter, with 14 bases between their ends. The CDR3 starts with the cysteine, ends with the phenylalanine, and has 15 residues. CDR3 DNA is the only sequence kept; it has 45 bases, read in frame from the first base. From a lookup of the germline V gene, CDR1 and CDR2 are SNHLY and FYNNEI. Recombination joined TRBV2 with TRBJ1-5; the D gene lacks a confident call. This TCR derives from an adult in good health. This specimen was peripheral blood, taken on day 0 of AZD1222 vaccination. The CDR3 sequence is CASSESGDSGQPQHF. The sequenced DNA: TGTGCCAGCAGTGAATCGGGTGACTCTGGTCAGCCCCAGCATTTT. The reference TRBV2 and TRBJ1-5 proteins fill in what lies around the CDR3, so the full variable domain reads EPEVTQTPSHQVTQMGQEVILRCVPISNHLYFYWYRQILGQKVEFLVSFYNNEISEKSEIFDDQFSVERPDGSNFTLKIRSTKLEDSAMYFCASSESGDSGQPQHFGDGTRLSIL.